Reported below is one T cell receptor (beta chain). No antigen is known for it. Base qualities were left out, and no much larger clone turns up one base away. At the DNA level, this CDR3 is encoded by other sequences in the same sample as well. Using the deep immunoSEQ assay, multiplex PCR amplified TCR CDR3 regions from genomic DNA. Extracted genomic DNA from each cell subset was distributed evenly across all wells of several immunoSEQ 96-well plates, and each plate was treated as a replicate. Each replicate PCR for sorted subsets received about 200 ng genomic DNA, equal to about 30,000 T cell genomes. Purified libraries were measured with a Qubit 3.0 fluorometer, size-checked on a Bioanalyzer 2100, and measured again with the KAPA Library Quantification kit. Every immunoSEQ 96-well plate was sequenced on a dedicated single-read 150-cycle Illumina NextSeq 550 flow cell. As for the original processing: The immunoSEQ output contained only junctional sequences without quality scores, so filtering could not match that applied to full-length reads. To assign V/J genes and CDR3, sequences were annotated against IMGT germline references using PyIR, a Python wrapper for IgBLAST v1.9. Any read was removed if the V/J assignment was weak (E-value above 1e-6), the CDR3 was missing, or the read contained stop codons, out-of-frame junctions, or ambiguous translated residues. V3J clonotypes were defined as sequences sharing an identical inferred V gene, J gene, and CDR3 amino acid sequence. Percentage overlap between repertoires was computed as shared unique clonotypes divided by the size of the smaller repertoire. Richness of each repertoire was evaluated using RTK rarefaction, the Chao1 estimator, and Recon v2.1 estimates of unobserved clonotypes. Generation probabilities for all TCRbeta clonotypes obtained by the gDNA method from a few donors were computed using OLGA. TCRdb obtained this table from immuneACCESS and retained in-frame rearrangements with V and J assigned. These tables miss some clones; where compared with another copy, unresolved V genes account for less than half of the shortfall, and the remainder is unexplained. V and J calls and clone size follow that table, whereas D and trimming were derived from the DNA. The sample profile shows approximately 500,000 clones; almost 97% of them were found once. The biggest ten clones account for about 0.064% of the sample.

The data were obtained in a study of shared clonotypes between healthy human individuals (dated by TCRdb to the early 2020s). General notes on the study: Three men and a couple of women, aged 18 to 49 years, made up the cohort. For each donor, CD4 naive and CD4 memory were each run on three plates, CD8 naive on two plates, and CD8 memory on one plate. Libraries were prepared and TCR repertoires were sequenced by different laboratories using diverse techniques, in order to increase sequencing depth and limit assay-specific biases. The study deeply sequenced blood TCR repertoires of five healthy adults to estimate repertoire size and the extent of clonotype sharing between individuals. Each donor's leukapheresis produced roughly between roughly 0.85 and 9.5 billion PBMCs. The paper's findings and limits, for the study overall: When a handful of donors were compared, the shared fraction of clonotypes was around 4.6% for naive CD4, around 3.6% for naive CD8, 2.3% for memory CD4, and 0.35% to 0.4% for memory CD8. Sampling was restricted to blood, and TCR repertoires in tissue are likely to differ from TCR repertoires in blood. Compared with non-shared clonotypes, clonotypes shared by all four sorted-subset donors had higher generation probabilities. The genetic and exposure-history diversity represented was limited by the small number of donors. Larger estimated clonotype richness was generally found for naive subsets than for memory subsets. Pairwise subsampling indicated that sequencing depth was expected to affect the degree of clonotype sharing among donors. Rarefaction of sorted-subset datasets indicated incomplete sequencing despite the large sequencing depth.

The donors were healthy, HIV-negative adults who had no recently reported acute infections or vaccinations. Only Caucasian adults living in Nashville, Tennessee, USA were represented among the donors. Magnetic negative selection was used to enrich CD4+ T cells, after which naive cells were positively selected on CD45RA and the negative fraction became the memory subset. Blood was collected by leukapheresis, and PBMCs were isolated by Ficoll-Histopaque density gradient centrifugation and then cryopreserved in liquid nitrogen vapor phase. Analytical flow cytometry was used to check the purity and quantity of every magnetically sorted T cell population. Genomic DNA was isolated from every sorted fraction and measured by UV absorbance on a Nanodrop 2000c. The germline V gene encodes CDR1 MDHEN and CDR2 SYDVKM. The CDR3 covers 14 residues, taking in both the cysteine and the phenylalanine. The kept DNA is CDR3 alone, 42 bases in frame from the first base. V is shortened by 3 bases, J by 2 bases, and the region joining them spans 11 bases.

Sequenced material: naive CD4+ T cells sorted from blood. The intended sense of this specimen's cell subset or site label: CD45RA+ positively selected. The rearranged segments are TRBV28 and TRBJ2-7; tentative D gene TRBD1, with 5 bases matching. The TCR sequence derives from a woman in her twenties or thirties in good health. The CDR3 protein is CASSFLQGPYEQYF. The bases are TGTGCCAGCAGTTTTTTGCAGGGTCCCTACGAGCAGTACTTC.